The source of this T cell receptor (beta chain) is a study of blood T cell repertoires in COVID-19. Germline loops: CDR1 SEHNR, CDR2 FQNEAQ (reference sequence). The CDR3 covers 17 residues. V lost 2 bases and J lost 2; bases outside the gene matches: 10. TCRdb's table, derived via immunoSEQ multiplex PCR, lists solely in-frame clones and lacks some. The sample records just under 80,000 clones, roughly 80% being singletons. The sequence was collected from a woman between 70 and 85 years old with acute or convalescent COVID-19. The chain has TRBV7-9 and TRBJ2-3; 7 bases map to TRBD2. Sequenced sample: peripheral blood. DNA of the CDR3: TGTGCCAGCAGCTTAAGAGTCAGCGGGGTTAACACAGATACGCAGTATTTT. This codes for CASSLRVSGVNTDTQYF.